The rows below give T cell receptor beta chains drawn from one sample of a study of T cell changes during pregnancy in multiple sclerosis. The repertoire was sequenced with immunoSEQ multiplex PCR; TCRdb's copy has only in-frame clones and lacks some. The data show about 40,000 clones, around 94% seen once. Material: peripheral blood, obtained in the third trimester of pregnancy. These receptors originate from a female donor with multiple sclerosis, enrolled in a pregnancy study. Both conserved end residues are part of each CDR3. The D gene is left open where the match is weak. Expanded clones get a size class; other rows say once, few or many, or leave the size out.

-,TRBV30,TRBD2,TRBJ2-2,TGTGCCTGGAGTGTACTTGGCGGGGGGAACACCGGGGAGCTGTTTTTT,CAWSVLGGGNTGELFF
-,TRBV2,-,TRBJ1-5,TGTGCCAGCAGTGAAAACAGAAGCAATCAGCCCCAGCATTTT,CASSENRSNQPQHF
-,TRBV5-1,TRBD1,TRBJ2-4,TGCGCCAGCAGCGGAGGACAGGGGGCCGGGAACATTCAGTACTTC,CASSGGQGAGNIQYF
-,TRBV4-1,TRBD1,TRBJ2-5,TGCGCCAGCAGTTCGCTAGGACAGGGTGAGGAGACCCAGTACTTC,CASSSLGQGEETQYF
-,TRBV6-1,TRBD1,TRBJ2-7,TGTGCCAGCAGGGGCGGACAGGGTGGCTACGAGCAGTACTTC,CASRGGQGGYEQYF
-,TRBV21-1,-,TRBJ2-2,TGTGCCAGCTACGACGACAGGGATCGTTTGACCGGGGAGCTGTTTTTT,CASYDDRDRLTGELFF
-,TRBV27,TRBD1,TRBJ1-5,TGTGCCAGCAGTCCCAGGACAGGGGGAGGCAATCAGCCCCAGCATTTT,CASSPRTGGGNQPQHF
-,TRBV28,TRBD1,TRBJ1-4,TGTGCCAGCACCGAACCGGGACAGGGGGCTTCTAATGAAAAACTGTTTTTT,CASTEPGQGASNEKLFF
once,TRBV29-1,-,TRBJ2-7,TGCAGCGTTGAAGCGGACTTGGGCGGGTACGAGCAGTACTTC,CSVEADLGGYEQYF
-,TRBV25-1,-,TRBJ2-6,TGTGCCAGCAGTACTTCAGGAGCGGGCTCTGGGGCCAACGTCCTGACTTTC,CASSTSGAGSGANVLTF
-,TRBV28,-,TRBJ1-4,TGTGCCAGCAGGTACCCTAATGATGGAAAACTGTTTTTT,CASRYPNDGKLFF